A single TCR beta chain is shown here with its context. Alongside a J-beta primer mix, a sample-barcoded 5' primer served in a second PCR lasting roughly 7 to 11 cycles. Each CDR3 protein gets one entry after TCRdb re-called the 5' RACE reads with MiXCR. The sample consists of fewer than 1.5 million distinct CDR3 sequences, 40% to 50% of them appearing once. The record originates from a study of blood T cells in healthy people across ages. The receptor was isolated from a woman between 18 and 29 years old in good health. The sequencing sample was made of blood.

CDR3 in amino acids: CASKKGFTEAFF. Written as DNA, the CDR3 is TGTGCCAGCAAGAAGGGCTTTACTGAAGCTTTCTTT. V gene TRBV7-2 combines with J gene TRBJ1-1, with unresolved D. CDR3 length: 12 residues. V was cut by 7 bases and J by 5 bases, with 11 bases left in between. Germline V lookup: CDR1 SGHTA, CDR2 FQGNSA.